This is a list of T cell receptor beta chains from one sample in a study of vaccination and CD4 T cells after COVID-19. These receptors' targets are unknown. TCRdb passed the PCR reads through MiXCR, listing each CDR3 protein once. The sample has approximately 13,000 distinct CDR3 sequences; around 48% are singletons. The sample comprised CD4+ T cells from blood, cultured in vitro. The receptors were gathered from a human donor who had recovered from COVID-19. Both conserved end residues are part of each CDR3. A D gene is named only where the DNA matches it firmly. Size values are once, few and many counts, or a class for expanded clones, and some rows have none.

size	length	V	J	D	DNA	CDR3
.	13	TRBV19	TRBJ2-5	TRBD2	TGTGCCAGTAGTAGTACGCGGGGGGAGACCCAGTACTTC	CASSSTRGETQYF
.	15	TRBV7-2	TRBJ1-5	.	TGTGCCAGCAGCTTAGATGGGGTCGGCAATCAGCCCCAGCATTTT	CASSLDGVGNQPQHF
few	13	TRBV7-2	TRBJ1-1	.	TGTGCCAGCAGCTCTCAGGTGAACACTGAAGCTTTCTTT	CASSSQVNTEAFF
.	16	TRBV2	TRBJ2-2	.	TGTGCCAGCAACCGACGAATCCAGGGAGTGGGCGGGGAGCTGTTTTTT	CASNRRIQGVGGELFF
few	15	TRBV11-2	TRBJ2-1	.	TGTGCCAGCAGCTTACGTGGGCTCGATGGCGATGAGCAGTTCTTC	CASSLRGLDGDEQFF
.	15	TRBV6-5	TRBJ1-2	TRBD1	TGTGCCAGCAGTTACGGACAGGGGAGTCTAAGGGGCTACACCTTC	CASSYGQGSLRGYTF
.	15	TRBV7-9	TRBJ2-7	.	TGTGCCAGCAGCTTCGGGACCCTCAGCTCCTACGAGCAGTACTTC	CASSFGTLSSYEQYF
.	15	TRBV6-2/TRBV6-3	TRBJ1-2	.	TGTGCCAGCAGTTACTCGGCAGGGTCGGTCTCTGGCTACACCTTC	CASSYSAGSVSGYTF
.	15	TRBV5-1	TRBJ2-7	TRBD1	TGCGCCAGCAGCTTGGGGACAGGGGGCGGCTACGAGCAGTACTTC	CASSLGTGGGYEQYF
.	14	TRBV10-3	TRBJ2-1	.	TGTGCCATCAGTGAGTCGGTTACCTACAATGAGCAGTTCTTC	CAISESVTYNEQFF
.	14	TRBV12-3/TRBV12-4	TRBJ1-5	.	TGTGCCAGCAGTTGGGGCGGTAGCAATCAGCCCCAGCATTTT	CASSWGGSNQPQHF
once	15	TRBV10-2	TRBJ2-7	TRBD1	TGCGCCAGCAGGGCCGGGACAGGGGTCACCTACGAGCAGTACTTC	CASRAGTGVTYEQYF
.	15	TRBV6-1	TRBJ2-3	TRBD2	TGTGCCAGCAGGACTCTAGCGGAGGGCACAGATACGCAGTATTTT	CASRTLAEGTDTQYF
.	12	TRBV6-7	TRBJ2-5	.	TGTGCCAGCAGTGTTCACCAAGAGACCCAGTACTTC	CASSVHQETQYF
few	15	TRBV6-1	TRBJ2-6	.	TGTGCCAGCAGGCCTCGGGGGTCAGGGGCCAACGTCCTGACTTTC	CASRPRGSGANVLTF
few	12	TRBV10-2	TRBJ1-2	.	TGCGCCAGTAAAGCGGGCGACTATGGCTACACCTTC	CASKAGDYGYTF
few	15	TRBV7-2	TRBJ2-7	TRBD1	TGTGCCAGCAGCTTAGTGGGGACAGGGTTAAACGAGCAGTACTTC	CASSLVGTGLNEQYF
.	12	TRBV11-3	TRBJ2-5	.	TGTGCCAGCAGCTTAGCGGGGGAGACCCAGTACTTC	CASSLAGETQYF
.	16	TRBV20-1	TRBJ2-3	TRBD1	TGCAGTGCTAGAGCCAGGGACAGGGGGTTCGCAGATACGCAGTATTTT	CSARARDRGFADTQYF
few	14	TRBV15	TRBJ1-2	.	TGTGCCACCAGCAGAGATCTTGACGGGGGTGGCTACACCTTC	CATSRDLDGGGYTF
few	13	TRBV2	TRBJ1-2	TRBD1	TGTGCCAGCAGGGACAGGGGGCGTTATGGCTACACCTTC	CASRDRGRYGYTF
.	14	TRBV6-2/TRBV6-3	TRBJ1-4	.	TGTGCCAGCCCCAACATGGGGCAAGGTGAAAAACTGTTTTTT	CASPNMGQGEKLFF
few	13	TRBV7-3	TRBJ2-3	TRBD1	TGTGCCAGCAGCTTCACAGGGGAAGATACGCAGTATTTT	CASSFTGEDTQYF
.	16	TRBV5-1	TRBJ2-5	.	TGCGCCAGCAGCTTGGCCACTACGGGCAACCAAGAGACCCAGTACTTC	CASSLATTGNQETQYF
.	13	TRBV20-1	TRBJ2-3	.	TGCAGTGCTATGGGACCCCCAACAGATACGCAGTATTTT	CSAMGPPTDTQYF
once	17	TRBV15	TRBJ2-2	TRBD1	TGTGCCACCAGCAGTTGGGCCGGGACAGTTAACACCGGGGAGCTGTTTTTT	CATSSWAGTVNTGELFF
.	12	TRBV19	TRBJ2-5	.	TGTGCCAGCACCAGCGACCAAGAGACCCAGTACTTC	CASTSDQETQYF
large	13	TRBV19	TRBJ2-1	.	TGTGCCAGTAGTATCCTCGGAGGACATGAGCAGTTCTTC	CASSILGGHEQFF
.	12	TRBV12-3/TRBV12-4	TRBJ2-7	.	TGTGCCAGCAGTTTGACTAGTGGGGGGCAGTACTTC	CASSLTSGGQYF
.	12	TRBV11-3	TRBJ1-1	TRBD1	TGTGCCAGCAGCCATGGACAGGGAAAAGCTTTCTTT	CASSHGQGKAFF
.	13	TRBV5-1	TRBJ1-2	TRBD1	TGCGCCAGCAGCCCCAGAGGGGACAGCCGCTACACCTTC	CASSPRGDSRYTF
few	13	TRBV20-1	TRBJ2-4	.	TGCAGTGCTAGGATCTACCTTGGAAACATTCAGTACTTC	CSARIYLGNIQYF
.	13	TRBV7-7	TRBJ2-2	.	TGTGCCAGCAGCTGGGGGTTCGACGGGGAGCTGTTTTTT	CASSWGFDGELFF
.	17	TRBV18	TRBJ1-2	.	TGTGCCAGCTCACCACCGTTCTCGACAGGCTCGTCCTATGGCTACACCTTC	CASSPPFSTGSSYGYTF
.	14	TRBV29-1	TRBJ2-2	.	TGCAGCGTTGTGAAGGGCTCGAACACCGGGGAGCTGTTTTTT	CSVVKGSNTGELFF
.	14	TRBV28	TRBJ2-3	TRBD1	TGTGCCAGCGACAGGGCAGGGGGTATGGATACGCAGTATTTT	CASDRAGGMDTQYF
.	14	TRBV5-1	TRBJ2-7	.	TGCGCCAGCAGCTTGGGTCCTTCCCGCTACGAGCAGTACTTC	CASSLGPSRYEQYF
.	13	TRBV11-2	TRBJ2-2	.	TGTGCCAGCAGCTTGCAGAGGGCTGGGGAGCTGTTTTTT	CASSLQRAGELFF
.	14	TRBV20-1	TRBJ2-7	.	TGCAGTGCTAGAGATCGGCGGGGGCACTACGAGCAGTACTTC	CSARDRRGHYEQYF
.	15	TRBV2	TRBJ1-5	TRBD1	TGTGCCAGCAGTGAACGGACAGGAACCAATCAGCCCCAGCATTTT	CASSERTGTNQPQHF
.	13	TRBV28	TRBJ1-5	.	TGTGCCAGCAGGCGGGAGGCCAATCAGCCCCAGCATTTT	CASRREANQPQHF
few	13	TRBV6-1	TRBJ2-5	.	TGTGCCAGCAGGTGGGGGCCTCAAGAGACCCAGTACTTC	CASRWGPQETQYF
.	12	TRBV20-1	TRBJ1-1	.	TGCAGTGCTAGAGATGTCAAGACTGAAGCTTTCTTT	CSARDVKTEAFF
.	15	TRBV20-1	TRBJ2-3	.	TGCAGTGCTATCAAGGGGGGCGATAGCACAGATACGCAGTATTTT	CSAIKGGDSTDTQYF
.	14	TRBV2	TRBJ1-5	.	TGTGCCAGCAGTGATACAGGGAGCAATCAGCCCCAGCATTTT	CASSDTGSNQPQHF
few	13	TRBV20-1	TRBJ1-5	.	TGCAGTGCCCCTCTCGGTGGCAATCAGCCCCAGCATTTT	CSAPLGGNQPQHF
.	15	TRBV7-2	TRBJ2-7	.	TGTGCCAGCAGCTCCTCCAGGGGCCCAGCCTACGAGCAGTACTTC	CASSSSRGPAYEQYF
.	15	TRBV20-1	TRBJ2-7	TRBD2	TGCAGTGCTCATCGTAGCGGGAGGGTCGGGTACGAGCAGTACTTC	CSAHRSGRVGYEQYF
.	15	TRBV6-5	TRBJ1-1	TRBD1	TGTGCCAGCAGTTACTCCGGGACAGGGGGCACTGAAGCTTTCTTT	CASSYSGTGGTEAFF
few	12	TRBV20-1	TRBJ1-2	TRBD1	TGCAGTGCTAGTCGACAGGGATATGGCTACACCTTC	CSASRQGYGYTF
.	16	TRBV5-4	TRBJ2-1	TRBD2	TGTGCCAGCAGCCCCCCGGGCGCGGGAGGGGGCAATGAGCAGTTCTTC	CASSPPGAGGGNEQFF
few	14	TRBV19	TRBJ1-6	.	TGTGCCAGTAGTACCGGACAGTATGCCTCCCCCCTCCACTTT	CASSTGQYASPLHF
.	15	TRBV12-3/TRBV12-4	TRBJ1-6	.	TGTGCCAGCAGTTCAAGGGGTTCCTATAATTCACCCCTCCACTTT	CASSSRGSYNSPLHF
.	12	TRBV11-3	TRBJ2-7	.	TGTGCCAGCAGCCTGATGCGTGGCGAGCAGTACTTC	CASSLMRGEQYF
.	14	TRBV27	TRBJ2-1	.	TGTGCCAGCACCTTTTCAGACAGGTTAAGGAAGCAGTTCTTC	CASTFSDRLRKQFF
.	14	TRBV20-1	TRBJ2-5	TRBD2	TGCAGTGCTAACAGACTAGCGGGGGGGGAGACCCAGTACTTC	CSANRLAGGETQYF
.	16	TRBV11-2	TRBJ2-3	TRBD1	TGTGCCAGCAGCTTACACGGACAGGGAAGCACAGATACGCAGTATTTT	CASSLHGQGSTDTQYF
few	15	TRBV20-1	TRBJ1-1	.	TGCAGTGCTAGAGGGGCAGGTACACTGAGCACTGAAGCTTTCTTT	CSARGAGTLSTEAFF
medium-sized	15	TRBV28	TRBJ1-2	.	TGTGCCAGCAGTTTTTTCCAGAAAGGTGAAAATGACTACACCTTC	CASSFFQKGENDYTF